This T cell receptor beta chain was recovered during a study of T cells in Graves' hyperthyroidism and ophthalmopathy. Across the whole study: Peripheral blood was acquired at first diagnosis, ahead of any therapy whatsoever. General study findings and limits: The model made its ophthalmopathy prediction, and onset followed a median around 6.5 months later. Most clonotypes that expanded in the thyroid above 0.001 also showed up in blood.

Predating any ophthalmopathy symptoms, the blood sample was taken at first hyperthyroidism diagnosis. The CDR3 has 13 residues. Trimming shortened V by 1 base and J by 4 bases, and 2 bases separated the two germline ends. The V gene's germline CDR1 is SGHTA and CDR2 FQGNSA. The CDR3 regions of TCR beta were amplified from RNA transcripts. The HTBI set primed first-round TCR CDR3 RT-PCR. TCRdb re-called the multiplex PCR reads with MiXCR, one entry per CDR3 protein. In the table there are some 600,000 distinct CDR3 sequences, approximately 15% of which are singletons. Notes on this clonotype: As yet, its antigen is unknown.

This sequence was found in a woman in her twenties or thirties with Graves' hyperthyroidism that later progressed to Graves' ophthalmopathy. Sequencing used blood. V usage is TRBV7-2 and J usage is TRBJ1-6, with unresolved D. CDR3 DNA: TGTGCCAGCAGCTTAGAATATAATTCACCCCTCCACTTT. This codes for CASSLEYNSPLHF.